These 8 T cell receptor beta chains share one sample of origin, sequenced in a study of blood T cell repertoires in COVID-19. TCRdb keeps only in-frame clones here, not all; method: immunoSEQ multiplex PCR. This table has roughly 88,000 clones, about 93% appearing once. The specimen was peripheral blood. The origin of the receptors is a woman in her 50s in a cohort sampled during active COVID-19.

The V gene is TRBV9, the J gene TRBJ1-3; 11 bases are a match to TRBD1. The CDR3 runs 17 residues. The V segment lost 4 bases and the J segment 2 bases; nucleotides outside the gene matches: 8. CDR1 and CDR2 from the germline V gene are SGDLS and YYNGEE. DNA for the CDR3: TGTGCCAGCAGCCTGCGACCGGGACAGGGGGCTGGAAACACCATATATTTT. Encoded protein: CASSLRPGQGAGNTIYF.

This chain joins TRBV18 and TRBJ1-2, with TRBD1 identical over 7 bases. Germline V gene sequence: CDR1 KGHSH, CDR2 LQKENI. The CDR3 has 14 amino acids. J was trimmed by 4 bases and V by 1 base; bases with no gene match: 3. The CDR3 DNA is TGTGCCAGCTCACCACAAGACAGGGCCTATGGCTACACCTTC. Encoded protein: CASSPQDRAYGYTF.

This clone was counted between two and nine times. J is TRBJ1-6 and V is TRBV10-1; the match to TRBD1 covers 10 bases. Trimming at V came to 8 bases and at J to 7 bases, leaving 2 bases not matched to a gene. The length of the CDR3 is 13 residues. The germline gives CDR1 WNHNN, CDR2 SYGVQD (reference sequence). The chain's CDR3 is CASSGQGNSPLHF. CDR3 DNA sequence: TGCGCCAGCTCGGGACAGGGGAATTCACCCCTCCACTTT.

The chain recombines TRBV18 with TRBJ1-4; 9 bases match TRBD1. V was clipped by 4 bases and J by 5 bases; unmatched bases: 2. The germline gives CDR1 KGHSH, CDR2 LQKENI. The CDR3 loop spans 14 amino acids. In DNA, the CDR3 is TGTGCCAGCTCACGACAGGGGGTGAATGAAAAACTGTTTTTT. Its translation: CASSRQGVNEKLFF.

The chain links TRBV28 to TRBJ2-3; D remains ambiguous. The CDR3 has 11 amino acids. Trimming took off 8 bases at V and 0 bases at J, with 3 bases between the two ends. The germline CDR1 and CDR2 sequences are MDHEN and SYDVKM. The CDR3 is CASASTDTQYF. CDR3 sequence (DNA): TGTGCCAGCGCGAGCACAGATACGCAGTATTTT. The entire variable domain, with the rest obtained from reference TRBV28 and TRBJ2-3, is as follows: DVKVTQSSRYLVKRTGEKVFLECVQDMDHENMFWYRQDPGLGLRLIYFSYDVKMKEKGDIPEGYSVSREKKERFSLILESASTNQTSMYLCASASTDTQYFGPGTRLTVL.

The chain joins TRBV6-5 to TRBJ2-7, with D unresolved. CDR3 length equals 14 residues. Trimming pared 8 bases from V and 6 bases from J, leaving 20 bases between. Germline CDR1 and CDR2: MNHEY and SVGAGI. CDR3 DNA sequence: TGTGCCAGCCAAGGCAGGCGCCAAGTGGGCGAGCAGTACTTC. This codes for CASQGRRQVGEQYF.

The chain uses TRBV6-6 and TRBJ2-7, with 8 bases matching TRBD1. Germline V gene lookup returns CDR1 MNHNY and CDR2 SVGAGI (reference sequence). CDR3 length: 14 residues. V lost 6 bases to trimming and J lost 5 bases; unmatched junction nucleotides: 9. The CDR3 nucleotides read TGTGCCAGCAGAAAACAGGACAGGGCCCACGAGCAGTACTTC. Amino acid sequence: CASRKQDRAHEQYF.

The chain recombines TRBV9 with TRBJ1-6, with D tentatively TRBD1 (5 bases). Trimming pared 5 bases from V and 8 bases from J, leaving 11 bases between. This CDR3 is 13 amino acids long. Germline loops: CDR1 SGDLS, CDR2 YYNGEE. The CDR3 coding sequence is TGTGCCAGCAGGGGGGGGGATTATTCACCCCTCCACTTT. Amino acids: CASRGGDYSPLHF.